The clone carrying this TCR beta chain occurred once. Into every PCR, synthetic TCR analog templates were spiked. Here immunoSEQ multiplex PCR was the method, and the copy in TCRdb shows in-frame clones only, minus some. The table has about 51,000 clones, more than 75% seen once. This sample's time point: peripheral blood 6 weeks after treatment start. These data are taken from a study of PD-L1 blockade in urothelial cancer. Study overall: About 90% of the roughly 29 patients comprised males who had bladder-origin urothelial cancer.

Germline V lookup: CDR1 SGHRS, CDR2 YFSETQ. This CDR3 has 14 residues. V dropped 5 bases and J dropped 7; count of bases not matched to a gene: 11. The clonotype comes from a man in his 60s with urothelial cancer. This sequence joins TRBV5-1 and TRBJ1-1, with 7 nucleotides matching TRBD1. The starting material was PBMCs, obtained around atezolizumab (anti-PD-L1) treatment. CDR3 protein: CASRPTGQDREAFF. The DNA for the CDR3 is TGCGCCAGCAGGCCAACCGGACAGGACCGTGAAGCTTTCTTT.